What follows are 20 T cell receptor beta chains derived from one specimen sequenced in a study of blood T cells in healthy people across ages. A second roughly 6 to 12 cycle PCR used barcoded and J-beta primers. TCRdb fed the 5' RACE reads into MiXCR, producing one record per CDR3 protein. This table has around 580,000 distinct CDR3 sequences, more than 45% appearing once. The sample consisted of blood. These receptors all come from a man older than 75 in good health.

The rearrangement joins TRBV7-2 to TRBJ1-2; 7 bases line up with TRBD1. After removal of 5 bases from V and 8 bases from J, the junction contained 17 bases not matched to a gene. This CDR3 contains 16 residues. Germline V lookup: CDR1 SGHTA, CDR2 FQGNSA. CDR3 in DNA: TGTGCCAGCAGCATAACCGGGACAGCTCTATTGGAGGGCTACACCTTC. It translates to CASSITGTALLEGYTF.

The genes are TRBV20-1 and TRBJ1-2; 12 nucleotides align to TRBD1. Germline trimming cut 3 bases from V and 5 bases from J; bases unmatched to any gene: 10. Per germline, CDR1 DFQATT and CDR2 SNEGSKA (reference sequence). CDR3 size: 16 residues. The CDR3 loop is CSARDGTGGFGYGYTF. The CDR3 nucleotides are TGCAGTGCTAGGGATGGGACAGGGGGCTTTGGGTATGGCTACACCTTC.

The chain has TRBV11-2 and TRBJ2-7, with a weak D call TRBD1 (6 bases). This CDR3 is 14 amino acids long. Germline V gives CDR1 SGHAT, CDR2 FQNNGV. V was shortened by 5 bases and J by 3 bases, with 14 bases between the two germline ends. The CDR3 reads CASSPGTTNYEQYF. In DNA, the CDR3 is TGTGCCAGCAGCCCCGGGACAACGAACTACGAGCAGTACTTC.

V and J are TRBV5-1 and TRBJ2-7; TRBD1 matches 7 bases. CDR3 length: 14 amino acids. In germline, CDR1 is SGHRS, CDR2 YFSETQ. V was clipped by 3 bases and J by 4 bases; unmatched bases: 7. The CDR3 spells CASSSPRQGYEQYF. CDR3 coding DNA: TGCGCCAGCAGCTCCCCGCGACAGGGTTACGAGCAGTACTTC.

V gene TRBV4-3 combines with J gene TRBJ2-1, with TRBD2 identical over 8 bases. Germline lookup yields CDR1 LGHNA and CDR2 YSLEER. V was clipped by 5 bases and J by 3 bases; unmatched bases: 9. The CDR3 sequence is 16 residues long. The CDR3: CASSYHGGGNYNEQFF. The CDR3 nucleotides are TGCGCCAGCAGCTATCACGGCGGGGGGAACTACAATGAGCAGTTCTTC.

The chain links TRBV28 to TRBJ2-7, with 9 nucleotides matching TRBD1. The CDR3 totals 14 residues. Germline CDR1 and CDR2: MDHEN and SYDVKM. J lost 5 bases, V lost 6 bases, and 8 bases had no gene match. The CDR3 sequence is CASRLTGGGNEQYF. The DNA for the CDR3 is TGTGCCAGCAGGCTGACAGGGGGAGGAAACGAGCAGTACTTC.

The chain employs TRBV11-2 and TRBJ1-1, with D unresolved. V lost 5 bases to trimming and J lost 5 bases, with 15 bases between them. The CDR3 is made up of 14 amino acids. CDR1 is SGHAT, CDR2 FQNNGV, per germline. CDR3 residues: CASSPPPGMTEAFF. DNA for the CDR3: TGTGCCAGCAGCCCACCTCCGGGTATGACTGAAGCTTTCTTT.

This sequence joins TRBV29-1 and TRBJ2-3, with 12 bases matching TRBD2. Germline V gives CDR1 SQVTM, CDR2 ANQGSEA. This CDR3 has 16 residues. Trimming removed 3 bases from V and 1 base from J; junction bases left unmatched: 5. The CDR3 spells CSVEGPSGRGTDTQYF. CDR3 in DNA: TGCAGCGTTGAGGGCCCTAGCGGGAGGGGCACAGATACGCAGTATTTT.

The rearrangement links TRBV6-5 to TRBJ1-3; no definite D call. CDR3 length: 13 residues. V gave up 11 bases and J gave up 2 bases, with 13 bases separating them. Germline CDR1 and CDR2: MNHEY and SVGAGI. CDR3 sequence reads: CAARSAPGNTIYF. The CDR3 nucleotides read TGTGCCGCCCGGAGCGCCCCTGGAAACACCATATATTTT.

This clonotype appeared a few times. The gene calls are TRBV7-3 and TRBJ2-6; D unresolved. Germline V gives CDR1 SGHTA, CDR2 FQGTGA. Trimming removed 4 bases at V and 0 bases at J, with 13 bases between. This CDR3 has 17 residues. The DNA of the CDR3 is TGTGCCAGCAGCTCGAACCCCCGGCGCTCTGGGGCCAACGTCCTGACTTTC. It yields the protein CASSSNPRRSGANVLTF.

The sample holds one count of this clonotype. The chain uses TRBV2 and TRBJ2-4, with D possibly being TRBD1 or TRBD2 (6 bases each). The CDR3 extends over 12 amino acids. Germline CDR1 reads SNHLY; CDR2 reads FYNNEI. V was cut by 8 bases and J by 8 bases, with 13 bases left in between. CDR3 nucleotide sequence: TGTGCCAGCCATACGGGGGCGGACATTCAGTACTTC. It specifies CASHTGADIQYF.

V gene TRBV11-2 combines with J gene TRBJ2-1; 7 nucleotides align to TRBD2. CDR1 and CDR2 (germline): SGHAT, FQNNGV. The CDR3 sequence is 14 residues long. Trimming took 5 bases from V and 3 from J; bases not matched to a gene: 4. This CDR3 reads CASSQRDHYNEQFF. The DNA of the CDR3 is TGTGCCAGCAGCCAGCGGGACCACTACAATGAGCAGTTCTTC.

CDR3 amino acids: CSASIEQFF. Written as DNA, the CDR3 is TGCAGTGCCTCCATTGAGCAGTTCTTC. The genes are TRBV20-1 and TRBJ2-1, with D unclear. The germline V gene encodes CDR1 DFQATT and CDR2 SNEGSKA (reference sequence). This CDR3 has 9 residues. V was pared by 6 bases and J by 9 bases, with 6 bases between.

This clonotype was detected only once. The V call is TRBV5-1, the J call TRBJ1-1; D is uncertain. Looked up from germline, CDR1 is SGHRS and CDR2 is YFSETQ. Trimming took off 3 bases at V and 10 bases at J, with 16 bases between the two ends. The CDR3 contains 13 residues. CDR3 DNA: TGCGCCAGCAGCTCCAATGAGGGCAGGTTAGCTTTCTTT. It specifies CASSSNEGRLAFF.

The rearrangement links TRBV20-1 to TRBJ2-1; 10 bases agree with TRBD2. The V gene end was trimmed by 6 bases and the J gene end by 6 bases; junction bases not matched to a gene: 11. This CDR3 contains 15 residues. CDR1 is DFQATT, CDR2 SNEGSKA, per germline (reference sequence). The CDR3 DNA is TGCAGTGCCCGCGGACTAGCGGAGGGTTGCAATGAGCAGTTCTTC. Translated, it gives CSARGLAEGCNEQFF.

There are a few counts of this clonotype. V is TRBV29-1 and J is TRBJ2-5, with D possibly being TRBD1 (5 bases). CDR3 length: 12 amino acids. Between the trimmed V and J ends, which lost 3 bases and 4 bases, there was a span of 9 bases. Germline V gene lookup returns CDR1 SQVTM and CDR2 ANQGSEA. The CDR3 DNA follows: TGCAGCGTTGACAGGGTGGGAGAGACCCAGTACTTC. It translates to CSVDRVGETQYF.

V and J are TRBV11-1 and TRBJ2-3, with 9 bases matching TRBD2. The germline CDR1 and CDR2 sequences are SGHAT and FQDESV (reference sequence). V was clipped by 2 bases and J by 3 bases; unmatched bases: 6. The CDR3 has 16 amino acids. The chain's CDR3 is CASSLLQTSGTDTQYF. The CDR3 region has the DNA TGTGCCAGCAGCTTATTGCAGACTAGCGGAACAGATACGCAGTATTTT.

The CDR3 region has the DNA TGTGCCAGCAGCTTAGCTCTAGCGGGGTTCCAAGAGACCCAGTACTTC. Amino acid sequence: CASSLALAGFQETQYF. The chain combines TRBV7-2 with TRBJ2-5, with TRBD2 matching over 9 bases. Germline V lookup: CDR1 SGHTA, CDR2 FQGNSA. V dropped 0 bases and J dropped 1; count of bases not matched to a gene: 3. The CDR3 contains 16 residues.

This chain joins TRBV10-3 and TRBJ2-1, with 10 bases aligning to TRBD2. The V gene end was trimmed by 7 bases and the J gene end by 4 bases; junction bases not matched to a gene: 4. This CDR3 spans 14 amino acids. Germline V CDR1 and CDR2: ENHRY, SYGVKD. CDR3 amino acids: CAITGGLAYNEQFF. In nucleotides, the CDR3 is TGTGCCATCACAGGGGGACTAGCGTACAATGAGCAGTTCTTC.

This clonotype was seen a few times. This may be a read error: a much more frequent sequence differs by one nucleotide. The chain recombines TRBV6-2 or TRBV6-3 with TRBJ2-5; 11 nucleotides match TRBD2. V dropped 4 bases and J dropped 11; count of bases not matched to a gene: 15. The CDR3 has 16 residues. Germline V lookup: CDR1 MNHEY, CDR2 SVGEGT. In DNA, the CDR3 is TGTGCCAGCAGTTCACACTTAGCGGGAGGGCCCCATGAGCAGTACTTC. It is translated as CASSSHLAGGPHEQYF.